The sequence of this TCR beta chain was determined in a study of T cells in Graves' hyperthyroidism and ophthalmopathy. Whole-study findings and limits: A 13 V-J model separated ophthalmopathy from stable hyperthyroidism. Ophthalmopathy was identified by the model a median around 6.3 months ahead of onset.

Comments on this clonotype: The antigen is unknown.

V lost 0 bases to trimming and J lost 8 bases, with 18 bases between them. Germline CDR1 and CDR2: SQVTM and ANQGSEA. The CDR3 loop spans 15 amino acids. Researchers amplified the TCR beta CDR3 regions from RNA transcripts. First-round RT-PCR with HTBI primers amplified the TCR CDR3 region. TCRdb recomputed calls from the multiplex PCR reads with MiXCR, one row per CDR3 protein. Found here are roughly 740,000 distinct CDR3 sequences, roughly 15% of them singletons; the top ten hold about 8.4%. The TCR comes from a man aged 18 to 30 with Graves' hyperthyroidism. This rearrangement joins TRBV29-1 to TRBJ2-3, with D perhaps matching TRBD2 (6 bases). Sequencing was performed on blood. The CDR3 DNA follows: TGCAGCGTTGAAGACTTGGGAAGCGGGCTTGGTACGCAGTATTTT. Amino acid sequence: CSVEDLGSGLGTQYF.